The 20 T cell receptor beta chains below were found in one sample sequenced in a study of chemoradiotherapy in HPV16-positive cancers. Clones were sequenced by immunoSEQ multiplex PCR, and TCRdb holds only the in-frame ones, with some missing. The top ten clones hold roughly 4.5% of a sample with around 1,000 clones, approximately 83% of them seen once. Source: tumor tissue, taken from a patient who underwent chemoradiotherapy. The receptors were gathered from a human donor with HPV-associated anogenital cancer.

CDR3 nucleotide sequence: TGTGCCAGCAGTTTCAACTTCGCCGGGGAGCTGTTTTTT. Its protein product is CASSFNFAGELFF. The J gene is TRBJ2-2, the V gene TRBV27; D unresolved. The CDR3 consists of 13 residues. The germline V and J ends were trimmed by 3 bases and 6 bases, with 8 bases remaining between them. CDR1 is MNHEY, CDR2 SMNVEV, per germline (reference sequence).

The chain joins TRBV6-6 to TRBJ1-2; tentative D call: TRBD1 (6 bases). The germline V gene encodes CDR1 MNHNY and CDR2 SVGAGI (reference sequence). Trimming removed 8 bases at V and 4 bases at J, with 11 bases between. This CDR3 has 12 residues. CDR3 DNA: TGTGCCAGCGCAGACAGGCCCTATGGCTACACCTTC. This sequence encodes CASADRPYGYTF.

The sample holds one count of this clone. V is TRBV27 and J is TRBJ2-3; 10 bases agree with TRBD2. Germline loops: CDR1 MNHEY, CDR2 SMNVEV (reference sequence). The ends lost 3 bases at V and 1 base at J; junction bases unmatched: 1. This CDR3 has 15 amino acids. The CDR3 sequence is CASSFTSGGTDTQYF. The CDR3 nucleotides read TGTGCCAGCAGTTTTACTAGCGGGGGCACAGATACGCAGTATTTT.

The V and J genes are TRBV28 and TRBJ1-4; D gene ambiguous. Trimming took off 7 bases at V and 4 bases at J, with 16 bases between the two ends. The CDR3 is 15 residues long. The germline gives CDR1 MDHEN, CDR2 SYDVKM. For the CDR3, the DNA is TGTGCCAGCACCCAGGTCGGGGTTAGTAATGAAAAACTGTTTTTT. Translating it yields CASTQVGVSNEKLFF.

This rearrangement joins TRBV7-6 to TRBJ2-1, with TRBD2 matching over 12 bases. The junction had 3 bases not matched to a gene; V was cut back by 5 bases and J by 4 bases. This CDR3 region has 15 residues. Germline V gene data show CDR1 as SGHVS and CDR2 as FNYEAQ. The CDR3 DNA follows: TGTGCCAGCAGCACTAGCGGGGGGCAATACAATGAGCAGTTCTTC. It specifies CASSTSGGQYNEQFF.

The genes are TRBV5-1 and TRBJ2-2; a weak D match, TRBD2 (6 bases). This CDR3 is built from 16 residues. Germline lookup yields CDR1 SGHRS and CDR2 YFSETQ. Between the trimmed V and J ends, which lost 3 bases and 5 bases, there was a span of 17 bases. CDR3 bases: TGCGCCAGCAGCTCGGACGGACGGACTACAACCGGGGAGCTGTTTTTT. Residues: CASSSDGRTTTGELFF.

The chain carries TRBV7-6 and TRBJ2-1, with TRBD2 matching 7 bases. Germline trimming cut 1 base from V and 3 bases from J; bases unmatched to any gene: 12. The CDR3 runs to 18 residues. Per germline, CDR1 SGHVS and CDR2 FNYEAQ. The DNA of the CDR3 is TGTGCCAGCAGCTTAGTACGGTCTGGCGGGAGTTTCTACAATGAGCAGTTCTTC. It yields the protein CASSLVRSGGSFYNEQFF.

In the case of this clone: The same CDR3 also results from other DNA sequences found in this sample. CDR3 sequence reads: CASSRTSGDTGELFF. CDR3 nucleotide sequence: TGTGCCAGTTCCAGGACTAGCGGGGACACCGGGGAGCTGTTTTTT. This chain joins TRBV19 and TRBJ2-2; 12 nucleotides align to TRBD2. With V trimmed by 8 bases and J by 3 bases, 4 bases remained unmatched. The length of the CDR3 is 15 residues. The germline V gene encodes CDR1 LNHDA and CDR2 SQIVND (reference sequence).

In DNA form, the CDR3 reads TGTGCCAGCAGCCGTTTCGGAGAGACCCTCTATGGCTACACCTTC. Residues: CASSRFGETLYGYTF. The V call is TRBV13, the J call TRBJ1-2; D is ambiguous. Germline lookup yields CDR1 PRHDT and CDR2 FYEKMQ (reference sequence). Trimming cost V 5 bases and J 4 bases, with 17 bases left between them. The CDR3 has 15 residues.

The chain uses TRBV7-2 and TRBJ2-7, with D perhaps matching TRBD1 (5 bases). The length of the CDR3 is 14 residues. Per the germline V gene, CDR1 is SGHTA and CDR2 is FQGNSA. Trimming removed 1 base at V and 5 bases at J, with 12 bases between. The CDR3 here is CASSLGSRVNEQYF. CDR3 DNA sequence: TGTGCCAGCAGCTTAGGGTCCAGGGTGAACGAGCAGTACTTC. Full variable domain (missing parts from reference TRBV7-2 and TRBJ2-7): GAGVSQSPSNKVTEKGKDVELRCDPISGHTALYWYRQSLGQGLEFLIYFQGNSAPDKSGLPSDRFSAERTGGSVSTLTIQRTQQEDSAVYLCASSLGSRVNEQYFGPGTRLTVT.

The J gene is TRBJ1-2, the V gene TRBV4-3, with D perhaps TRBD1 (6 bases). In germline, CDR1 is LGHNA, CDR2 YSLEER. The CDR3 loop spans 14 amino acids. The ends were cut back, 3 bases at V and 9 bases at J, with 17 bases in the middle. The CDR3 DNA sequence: TGCGCCAGCAGCCAGATGACAGGATCTCAAAGCTACACCTTC. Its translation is CASSQMTGSQSYTF.

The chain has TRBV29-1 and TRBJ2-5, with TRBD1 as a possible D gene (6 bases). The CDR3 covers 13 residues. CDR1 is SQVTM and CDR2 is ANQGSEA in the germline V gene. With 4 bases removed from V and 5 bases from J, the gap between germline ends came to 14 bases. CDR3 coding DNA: TGCAGCGTTGCCCCCGGCCAGGGGGAGACCCAGTACTTC. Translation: CSVAPGQGETQYF.

CDR3 nucleotide sequence: TGTGCCAGCAGTGAGTCGTGGGGACCTAATGAAAAACTGTTTTTT. This translates into CASSESWGPNEKLFF. The chain is built from TRBV6-1 and TRBJ1-4; maybe TRBD1 (5 bases). Deletions cut 3 bases from V and 3 bases from J, with 11 bases between. This CDR3 comprises 15 residues. Germline V CDR1 and CDR2: MNHNS, SASEGT.

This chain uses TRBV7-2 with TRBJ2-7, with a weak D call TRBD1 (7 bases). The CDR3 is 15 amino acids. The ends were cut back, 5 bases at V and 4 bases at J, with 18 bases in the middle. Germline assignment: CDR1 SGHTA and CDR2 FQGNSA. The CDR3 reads CASSQRAGGQYEQYF. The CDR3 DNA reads TGTGCCAGCAGCCAGCGGGCAGGGGGGCAATACGAGCAGTACTTC. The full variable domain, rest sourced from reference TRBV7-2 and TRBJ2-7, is GAGVSQSPSNKVTEKGKDVELRCDPISGHTALYWYRQSLGQGLEFLIYFQGNSAPDKSGLPSDRFSAERTGGSVSTLTIQRTQQEDSAVYLCASSQRAGGQYEQYFGPGTRLTVT.

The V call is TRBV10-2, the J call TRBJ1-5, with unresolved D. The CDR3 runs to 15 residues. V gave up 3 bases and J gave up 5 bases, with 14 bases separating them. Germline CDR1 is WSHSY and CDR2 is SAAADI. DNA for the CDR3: TGCGCCAGCAGTGAAGGGCCAGTGAGAGATCAGCCCCAGCATTTT. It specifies CASSEGPVRDQPQHF.

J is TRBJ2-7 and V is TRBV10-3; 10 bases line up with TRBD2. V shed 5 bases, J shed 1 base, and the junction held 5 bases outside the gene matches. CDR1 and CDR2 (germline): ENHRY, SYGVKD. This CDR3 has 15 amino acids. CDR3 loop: CAISSSSGSSYEQYF. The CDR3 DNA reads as TGTGCCATCAGTTCATCTAGCGGGAGTTCCTACGAGCAGTACTTC.

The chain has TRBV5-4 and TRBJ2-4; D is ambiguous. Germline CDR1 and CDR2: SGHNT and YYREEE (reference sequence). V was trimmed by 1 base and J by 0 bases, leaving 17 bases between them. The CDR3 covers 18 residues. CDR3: CASSLKRSEAIAKNIQYF. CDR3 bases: TGTGCCAGCAGCTTGAAAAGGTCAGAGGCCATAGCCAAAAACATTCAGTACTTC.

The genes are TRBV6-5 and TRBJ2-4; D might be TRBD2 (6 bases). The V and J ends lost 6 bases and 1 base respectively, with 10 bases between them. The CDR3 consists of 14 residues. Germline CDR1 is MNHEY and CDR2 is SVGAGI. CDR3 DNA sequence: TGTGCCAGCAGAGCCGGAGGGGCCAAAAACATTCAGTACTTC. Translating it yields CASRAGGAKNIQYF.

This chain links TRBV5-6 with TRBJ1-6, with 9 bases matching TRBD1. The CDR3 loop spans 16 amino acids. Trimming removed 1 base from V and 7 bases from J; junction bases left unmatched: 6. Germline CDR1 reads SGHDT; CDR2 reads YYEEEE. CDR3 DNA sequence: TGTGCCAGCAGCTTGATAGGGACAGGGCCGAATTCACCCCTCCACTTT. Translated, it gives CASSLIGTGPNSPLHF.

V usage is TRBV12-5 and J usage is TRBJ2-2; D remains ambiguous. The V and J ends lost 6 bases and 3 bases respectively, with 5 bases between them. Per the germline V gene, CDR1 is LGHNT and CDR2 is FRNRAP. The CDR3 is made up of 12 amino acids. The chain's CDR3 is CASGLDTGELFF. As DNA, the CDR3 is TGTGCTAGTGGCCTTGACACCGGGGAGCTGTTTTTT.